Each of the 32 T cell receptor beta chains below was sequenced from the same sample in a study of technical replicates of blood from a handful of donors. Sequencing was performed with immunoSEQ multiplex PCR; in TCRdb, only in-frame clones are kept and a portion is missing. The table has approximately 81,000 clones, more than 80% seen once. The sample consisted of PBMCs. Every receptor here comes from a human donor in good health. Some clones in this sample may be carry-over from other donors' samples.

The gene calls are TRBV6-1 and TRBJ2-4; TRBD1 matches at 8 bases. V lost 4 bases to trimming and J lost 0 bases; unmatched junction nucleotides: 5. Germline V gene sequence: CDR1 MNHNS, CDR2 SASEGT. The CDR3 has 16 amino acids. CDR3 nucleotides: TGTGCCAGCAGTGGGCAGGGGGCGCTAGCCAAAAACATTCAGTACTTC. As protein: CASSGQGALAKNIQYF.

The count of this clone is one. The rearrangement uses TRBV2 and TRBJ2-5; 7 nucleotides agree with TRBD1. From germline, CDR1 is SNHLY and CDR2 FYNNEI. The CDR3 covers 13 residues. V dropped 6 bases and J dropped 1; count of bases not matched to a gene: 2. CDR3 nucleotides: TGTGCCAGCAGCGGACAGGCCCAAGAGACCCAGTACTTC. Encoded protein: CASSGQAQETQYF.

The chain employs TRBV28 and TRBJ1-5; TRBD1 agrees at 8 bases. The trim removed 1 base at V and 15 bases at J, leaving 8 bases unmatched. The CDR3 length is 13 residues. Germline values: CDR1 MDHEN, CDR2 SYDVKM. In DNA, the CDR3 is TGTGCCAGCAGTTTATTCGCCGGGACAGGCCTGCATTTT. Its translation: CASSLFAGTGLHF.

To note about this clone: The sample has other DNA sequences that encode this CDR3 too. This chain joins TRBV6-6 and TRBJ1-2; the D is unclear. This CDR3 is 13 amino acids long. Germline V gene data show CDR1 as MNHNY and CDR2 as SVGAGI (reference sequence). The germline V and J ends were trimmed by 2 bases and 2 bases, with 6 bases remaining between them. The CDR3 reads CASSYGQNYGYTF. In nucleotides, the CDR3 is TGTGCCAGCAGTTACGGGCAGAACTATGGCTACACCTTC.

CDR3 loop: CASSFIPGLYNEQFF. CDR3 DNA: TGTGCCAGCAGTTTTATTCCGGGACTCTACAATGAGCAGTTCTTC. V usage is TRBV27 and J usage is TRBJ2-1, with D perhaps matching TRBD2 (6 bases). CDR3 length equals 15 residues. V lost 3 bases and J lost 3, with 12 bases in between. Germline assignment: CDR1 MNHEY and CDR2 SMNVEV (reference sequence).

This clone was counted a single time. V gene TRBV7-8 combines with J gene TRBJ1-4; D may be TRBD1 (5 bases). V shed 1 base and J shed 7 bases, with 19 bases lying between them. Germline assignment: CDR1 SGHVS and CDR2 FQNEAQ. This CDR3 has 17 amino acids. CDR3 bases: TGTGCCAGCAGCTTAGGGGCAGGGACTTTTAGTACTGAAAAACTGTTTTTT. Its translation: CASSLGAGTFSTEKLFF. The full variable domain, rest sourced from reference TRBV7-8 and TRBJ1-4, is GAGVSQSPRYKVAKRGQDVALRCDPISGHVSLFWYQQALGQGPEFLTYFQNEAQLDKSGLPSDRFFAERPEGSVSTLKIQRTQQEDSAVYLCASSLGAGTFSTEKLFFGSGTQLSVL.

The rearrangement links TRBV5-4 to TRBJ2-4, with 7 bases aligning to TRBD1. The V gene end was trimmed by 3 bases and the J gene end by 6 bases; junction bases not matched to a gene: 6. From germline, CDR1 is SGHNT and CDR2 YYREEE (reference sequence). This CDR3 has 14 residues. The CDR3 sequence: CASSYRDSPNIQYF. The CDR3 bases are TGTGCCAGCAGCTACCGGGACAGTCCAAACATTCAGTACTTC.

The rearrangement joins TRBV4-3 to TRBJ2-7; D might be TRBD1 (7 bases). Deletions cut 2 bases from V and 4 bases from J, with 15 bases between. The CDR3 runs 15 residues. Germline V gene lookup returns CDR1 LGHNA and CDR2 YSLEER. The CDR3 is CASSQSIQGRYEQYF. The CDR3 DNA reads TGCGCCAGCAGCCAAAGTATACAGGGGAGGTACGAGCAGTACTTC.

This clone was recorded only once. The chain links TRBV6-1 to TRBJ1-4; a weak D match, TRBD1 (5 bases). V gave up 2 bases and J gave up 3 bases, with 7 bases separating them. This CDR3 spans 14 amino acids. Germline lookup yields CDR1 MNHNS and CDR2 SASEGT. As DNA, the CDR3 is TGTGCCAGCAGTGAACAGGGTCCTAATGAAAAACTGTTTTTT. It specifies CASSEQGPNEKLFF.

V is TRBV28 and J is TRBJ2-7; 9 nucleotides match TRBD1. The CDR3 extends over 14 amino acids. V was pared by 10 bases and J by 3 bases, with 10 bases of the junction left unmatched. Germline loops: CDR1 MDHEN, CDR2 SYDVKM. This chain's CDR3 is CATGEGQGNYEQYF. The DNA for the CDR3 is TGTGCCACAGGGGAAGGACAGGGGAACTACGAGCAGTACTTC.

The gene calls are TRBV7-2 and TRBJ2-1; 10 positions agree with TRBD2. This CDR3 has 13 amino acids. V gave up 3 bases and J gave up 10 bases; unmatched junction bases: 3. Germline-derived CDR1 and CDR2 are SGHTA and FQGNSA. CDR3 residues: CASSFLAGDEQFF. As DNA, the CDR3 is TGTGCCAGCAGCTTCCTAGCGGGGGACGAGCAGTTCTTC.

The chain recombines TRBV7-9 with TRBJ1-2; a possible D gene is TRBD1 (6 bases). Germline assignment: CDR1 SEHNR and CDR2 FQNEAQ (reference sequence). The V gene lost 5 bases and the J gene lost 3 bases, with 16 bases spanning the gap. The CDR3 spans 15 residues. The CDR3 DNA follows: TGTGCCAGCAGCCGGGGGCGAGGGGGGGACTATGGCTACACCTTC. Translated: CASSRGRGGDYGYTF.

The chain is built from TRBV25-1 and TRBJ2-1; perhaps TRBD2 as D (6 bases). Trimming cost V 4 bases and J 0 bases, with 13 bases left between them. This CDR3 contains 16 residues. CDR1 is MGHDK and CDR2 is SYGVNS in the germline V gene. CDR3 residues: CASSGRGALSYNEQFF. CDR3 nucleotide sequence: TGTGCCAGCAGTGGGCGCGGGGCACTCTCCTACAATGAGCAGTTCTTC.

This clone appeared a few times. V usage is TRBV6-6 and J usage is TRBJ1-5; 8 bases are a match to TRBD1. Germline values: CDR1 MNHNY, CDR2 SVGAGI (reference sequence). After removal of 6 bases from V and 7 bases from J, the junction contained 5 bases not matched to a gene. The CDR3 spans 13 residues. CDR3 DNA: TGTGCCAGCAGAGACAGGGGTGGACAGCCCCAGCATTTT. Its protein is CASRDRGGQPQHF.

The chain has TRBV30 and TRBJ1-1; D remains unclear. Between the trimmed V and J ends, which lost 4 bases and 10 bases, there was a span of 25 bases. Per germline, CDR1 GTSNPN and CDR2 SVGIG (reference sequence). The CDR3 loop spans 15 amino acids. The CDR3 nucleotides are TGTGCCTGGACCCCGCGCGCGGGCCGACAATTTGCAGCTTTCTTT. Protein: CAWTPRAGRQFAAFF.

The chain has TRBV6-4 and TRBJ2-7; 9 positions agree with TRBD1. The CDR3 loop spans 20 amino acids. Germline V gene lookup returns CDR1 MRHNA and CDR2 SNTAGT. V shed 2 bases and J 0 bases; nucleotides not matched to a gene: 17. The CDR3 nucleotides read TGTGCCAGCAGTGACCTGGGCGGGGACAGGGAAGAAGGGAGCTCCTACGAGCAGTACTTC. It specifies CASSDLGGDREEGSSYEQYF.

The J gene is TRBJ1-4, the V gene TRBV7-2, with D perhaps matching TRBD1 (6 bases). The CDR3 is 13 residues long. Germline CDR1 SGHTA, CDR2 FQGNSA. Trimming pared 4 bases from V and 7 bases from J, leaving 10 bases between. Written as DNA, the CDR3 is TGTGCCAGCAGCTCGTACAGGGTTGAAAAACTGTTTTTT. Translation gives CASSSYRVEKLFF.

This clone was recorded only once. This sequence joins TRBV6-5 and TRBJ2-3; 8 nucleotides line up with TRBD2. Germline V gene sequence: CDR1 MNHEY, CDR2 SVGAGI. The J segment lost 4 bases and the V segment lost 6 bases, leaving 6 bases of the junction unmatched. The length of the CDR3 is 14 residues. Written as DNA, the CDR3 is TGTGCCAGCAGGGATCTAGCGGGCGCAGATACGCAGTATTTT. Translating gives CASRDLAGADTQYF.

The genes are TRBV2 and TRBJ2-3; TRBD2 is a possible D gene (5 bases). Looked up from germline, CDR1 is SNHLY and CDR2 is FYNNEI. V lost 7 bases to trimming and J lost 7 bases, with 21 bases between them. There are 15 residues in the CDR3. The CDR3 nucleotides are TGTGCCAGCACCCCTTCCCCCGGGGAATGGAATACGCAGTATTTT. Protein sequence: CASTPSPGEWNTQYF.

The gene calls are TRBV5-4 and TRBJ2-7; TRBD1 is a possible D gene (5 bases). This CDR3 has 15 residues. CDR1 is SGHNT, CDR2 YYREEE, per germline (reference sequence). V was cut by 0 bases and J by 6 bases, with 16 bases left in between. The CDR3 region is CASSLGQMTPGEQYF. The CDR3 DNA is TGTGCCAGCAGCTTGGGACAGATGACACCAGGCGAGCAGTACTTC.

V and J are TRBV7-2 and TRBJ2-2; D remains ambiguous. The germline V gene encodes CDR1 SGHTA and CDR2 FQGNSA. The CDR3 has 12 residues. With 5 bases removed from V and 8 bases from J, the gap between germline ends came to 9 bases. This CDR3 reads CASSQLLGELFF. The CDR3 DNA follows: TGTGCCAGCAGCCAACTCTTGGGGGAGCTGTTTTTT.

As for this clone: The same CDR3 also results from other DNA sequences found in this sample. This chain connects TRBV5-8 to TRBJ2-1; a possible D gene is TRBD1 (6 bases). The ends were cut back, 0 bases at V and 0 bases at J, with 7 bases in the middle. Germline CDR1 is SGHTS and CDR2 is YDEGEE. CDR3 length equals 15 residues. CDR3 in DNA: TGTGCCAGCAGCTTGGCAGGGGTCTCCTACAATGAGCAGTTCTTC. This translates into CASSLAGVSYNEQFF.

The V gene is TRBV7-9, the J gene TRBJ1-6; D ambiguous. V was cut by 7 bases and J by 8 bases, with 15 bases left in between. The V gene's germline CDR1 is SEHNR and CDR2 FQNEAQ (reference sequence). This CDR3 region has 14 residues. The CDR3 DNA reads TGTGCCAGCACCCAAGGCGGGGTTTATTCACCCCTCCACTTT. It encodes CASTQGGVYSPLHF.

This chain joins TRBV5-1 and TRBJ1-3; 8 bases map to TRBD1. This CDR3 is built from 18 residues. The germline V gene has CDR1 SGHRS and CDR2 YFSETQ. The V and J ends lost 2 bases and 0 bases, in that order; junction bases with no gene match: 10. CDR3 loop: CASSFGGQGRRSGNTIYF. The CDR3 DNA is TGCGCCAGCAGCTTCGGAGGACAGGGACGTCGCTCTGGAAACACCATATATTTT.

CDR3 DNA sequence: TGTGCCAGCAGCTTAGGGGCAGGGGGCGACTATGGCTACACCTTC. Translating it yields CASSLGAGGDYGYTF. The chain employs TRBV7-3 and TRBJ1-2; 8 bases map to TRBD1. Trimming removed 2 bases from V and 3 bases from J; junction bases left unmatched: 5. This CDR3 spans 15 amino acids. Germline CDR1 reads SGHTA; CDR2 reads FQGTGA.

The rearrangement links TRBV7-8 to TRBJ2-7, with TRBD2 matching over 13 bases. The germline V gene has CDR1 SGHVS and CDR2 FQNEAQ. The CDR3 length is 14 residues. Trimming took 4 bases from V and 4 from J; bases not matched to a gene: 1. This chain's CDR3 is CASSSGLAGYEQYF. In nucleotides, the CDR3 is TGTGCCAGCAGCTCGGGACTAGCGGGGTACGAGCAGTACTTC.

The genes are TRBV11-1 and TRBJ2-7; D remains unclear. Germline CDR1 SGHAT, CDR2 FQDESV (reference sequence). The CDR3 has 15 residues. Trimming cost V 5 bases and J 3 bases, with 17 bases left between them. The CDR3 nucleotides are TGTGCCAGCAGCCTAGACCGGCCAGGTTACTACGAGCAGTACTTC. It codes for CASSLDRPGYYEQYF.

The genes are TRBV5-6 and TRBJ2-7; 8 bases match TRBD2. J was trimmed by 0 bases and V by 4 bases; bases with no gene match: 6. This CDR3 spans 15 amino acids. Germline V gives CDR1 SGHDT, CDR2 YYEEEE. This CDR3 is CASSITSGFSYEQYF. For the CDR3, the DNA is TGTGCCAGCAGCATAACTAGCGGATTCTCCTACGAGCAGTACTTC.

The J gene is TRBJ1-6, the V gene TRBV11-2; tentatively, D is TRBD1 (6 bases). The CDR3 spans 16 residues. The germline V gene encodes CDR1 SGHAT and CDR2 FQNNGV. V was shortened by 5 bases and J by 7 bases, with 18 bases between the two germline ends. The CDR3 here is CASSPKGVVGNSPLHF. CDR3 nucleotide sequence: TGTGCCAGCAGCCCAAAGGGGGTCGTGGGCAATTCACCCCTCCACTTT. Combining the CDR3 with reference TRBV11-2 and TRBJ1-6 gives the whole variable domain EAGVAQSPRYKIIEKRQSVAFWCNPISGHATLYWYQQILGQGPKLLIQFQNNGVVDDSQLPKDRFSAERLKGVDSTLKIQPAKLEDSAVYLCASSPKGVVGNSPLHFGNGTRLTVT.

The J gene is TRBJ1-2, the V gene TRBV6-1; 10 bases map to TRBD1. CDR3 length: 15 residues. The germline V gene has CDR1 MNHNS and CDR2 SASEGT. V lost 6 bases and J lost 8; bases outside the gene matches: 12. DNA of the CDR3: TGTGCCAGCAGAACACCGGGACAGGGGATAAACGGCTACACCTTC. This gives the protein CASRTPGQGINGYTF.

The chain combines TRBV27 with TRBJ2-2; D gene unclear. This CDR3 is 14 amino acids long. V dropped 2 bases and J dropped 0 bases, with 4 bases sitting between them. Germline CDR1 MNHEY, CDR2 SMNVEV (reference sequence). CDR3 sequence: CASSLGTNTGELFF. CDR3 DNA sequence: TGTGCCAGCAGTTTAGGCACGAACACCGGGGAGCTGTTTTTT.

The CDR3 spells CASSNLASTGELFF. The CDR3 DNA reads TGCGCCAGCAGCAATCTAGCCTCCACCGGGGAGCTGTTTTTT. V and J are TRBV5-1 and TRBJ2-2; D is perhaps TRBD2 (5 bases). Per the germline V gene, CDR1 is SGHRS and CDR2 is YFSETQ. V was pared by 4 bases and J by 4 bases, with 11 bases between. The length of the CDR3 is 14 residues.